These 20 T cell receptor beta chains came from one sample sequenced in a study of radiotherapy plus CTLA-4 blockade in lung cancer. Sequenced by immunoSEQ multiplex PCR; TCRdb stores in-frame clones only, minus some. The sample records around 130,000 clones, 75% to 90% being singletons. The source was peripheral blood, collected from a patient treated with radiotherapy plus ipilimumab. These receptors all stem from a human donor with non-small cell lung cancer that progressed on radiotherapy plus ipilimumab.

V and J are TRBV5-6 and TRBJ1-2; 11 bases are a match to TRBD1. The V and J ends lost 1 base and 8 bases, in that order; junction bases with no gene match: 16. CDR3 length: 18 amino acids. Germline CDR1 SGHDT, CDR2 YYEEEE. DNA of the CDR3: TGTGCCAGCAGCTTGTTCGTGCTTGTCGGACAGGGGGCCGGCGGCTACACCTTC. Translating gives CASSLFVLVGQGAGGYTF.

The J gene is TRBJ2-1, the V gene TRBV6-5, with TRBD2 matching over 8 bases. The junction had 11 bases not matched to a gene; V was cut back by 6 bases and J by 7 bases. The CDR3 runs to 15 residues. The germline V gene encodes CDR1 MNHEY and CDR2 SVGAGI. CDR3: CASSTGLAGENEQFF. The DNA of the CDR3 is TGTGCCAGCAGCACCGGACTAGCCGGGGAGAATGAGCAGTTCTTC.

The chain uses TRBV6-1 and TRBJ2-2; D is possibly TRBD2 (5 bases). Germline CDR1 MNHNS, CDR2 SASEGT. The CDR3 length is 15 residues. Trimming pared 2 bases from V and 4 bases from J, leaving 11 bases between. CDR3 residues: CASSEWRQSTGELFF. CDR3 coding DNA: TGTGCCAGCAGTGAATGGAGGCAGTCCACCGGGGAGCTGTTTTTT.

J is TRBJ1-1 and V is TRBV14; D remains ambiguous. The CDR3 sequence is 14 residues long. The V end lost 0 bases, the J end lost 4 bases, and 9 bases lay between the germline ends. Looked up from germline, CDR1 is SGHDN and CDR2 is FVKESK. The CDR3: CASSQDRNPTEAFF. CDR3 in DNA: TGTGCCAGCAGCCAAGATAGAAACCCCACTGAAGCTTTCTTT. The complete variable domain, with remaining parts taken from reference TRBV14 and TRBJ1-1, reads EAGVTQFPSHSVIEKGQTVTLRCDPISGHDNLYWYRRVMGKEIKFLLHFVKESKQDESGMPNNRFLAERTGGTYSTLKVQPAELEDSGVYFCASSQDRNPTEAFFGQGTRLTVV.

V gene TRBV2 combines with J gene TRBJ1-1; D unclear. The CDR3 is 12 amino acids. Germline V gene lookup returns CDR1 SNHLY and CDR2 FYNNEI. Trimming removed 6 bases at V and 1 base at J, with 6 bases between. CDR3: CASRYENTEAFF. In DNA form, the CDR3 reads TGTGCCAGCAGATATGAGAACACTGAAGCTTTCTTT.

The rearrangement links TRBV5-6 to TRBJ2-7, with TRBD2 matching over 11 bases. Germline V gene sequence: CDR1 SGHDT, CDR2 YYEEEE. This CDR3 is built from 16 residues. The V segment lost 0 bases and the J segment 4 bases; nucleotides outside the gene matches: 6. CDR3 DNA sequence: TGTGCCAGCAGCTTGGATCCCGCTAGCGGGAGGTACGAGCAGTACTTC. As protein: CASSLDPASGRYEQYF.

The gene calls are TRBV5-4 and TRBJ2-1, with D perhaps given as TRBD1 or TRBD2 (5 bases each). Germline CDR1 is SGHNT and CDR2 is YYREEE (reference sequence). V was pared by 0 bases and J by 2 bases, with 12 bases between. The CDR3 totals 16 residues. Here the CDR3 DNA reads TGTGCCAGCAGCTTGGCCGTGGGGGAAGCCTACAATGAGCAGTTCTTC. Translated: CASSLAVGEAYNEQFF.

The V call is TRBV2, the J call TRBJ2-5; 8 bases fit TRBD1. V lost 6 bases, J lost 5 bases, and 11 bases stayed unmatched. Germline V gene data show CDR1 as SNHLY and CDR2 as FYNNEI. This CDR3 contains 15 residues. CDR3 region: CASSHRQGLAETQYF. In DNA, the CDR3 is TGTGCCAGCAGCCACCGACAGGGGCTCGCGGAGACCCAGTACTTC.

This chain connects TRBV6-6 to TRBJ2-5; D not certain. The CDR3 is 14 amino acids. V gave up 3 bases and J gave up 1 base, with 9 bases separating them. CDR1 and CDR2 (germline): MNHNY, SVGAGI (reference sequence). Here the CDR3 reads CASSYHQTQETQYF. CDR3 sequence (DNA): TGTGCCAGCAGTTATCATCAAACCCAAGAGACCCAGTACTTC.

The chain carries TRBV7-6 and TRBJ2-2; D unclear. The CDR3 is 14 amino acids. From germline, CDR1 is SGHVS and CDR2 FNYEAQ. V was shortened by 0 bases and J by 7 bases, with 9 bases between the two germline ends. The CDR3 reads CASSLAMTGGELFF. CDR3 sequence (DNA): TGTGCCAGCAGCTTAGCTATGACGGGCGGGGAGCTGTTTTTT.

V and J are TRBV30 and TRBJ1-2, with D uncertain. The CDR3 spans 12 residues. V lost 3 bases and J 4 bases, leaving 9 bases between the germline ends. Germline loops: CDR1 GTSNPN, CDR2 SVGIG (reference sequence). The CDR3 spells CAWRRVVYGYTF. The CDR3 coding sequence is TGTGCCTGGAGAAGGGTTGTCTATGGCTACACCTTC.

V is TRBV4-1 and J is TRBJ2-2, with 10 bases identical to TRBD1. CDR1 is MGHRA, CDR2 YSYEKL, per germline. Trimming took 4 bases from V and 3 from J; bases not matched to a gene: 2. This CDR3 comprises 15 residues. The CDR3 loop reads CASSRQGADTGELFF. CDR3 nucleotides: TGCGCCAGCAGCCGACAGGGGGCGGACACCGGGGAGCTGTTTTTT.

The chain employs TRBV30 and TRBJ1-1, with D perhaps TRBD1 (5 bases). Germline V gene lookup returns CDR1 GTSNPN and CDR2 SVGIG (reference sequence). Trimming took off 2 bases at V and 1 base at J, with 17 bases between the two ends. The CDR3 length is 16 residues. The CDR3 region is CAWSSKGASGNTEAFF. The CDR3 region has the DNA TGTGCCTGGAGTTCAAAAGGGGCCAGCGGGAACACTGAAGCTTTCTTT.

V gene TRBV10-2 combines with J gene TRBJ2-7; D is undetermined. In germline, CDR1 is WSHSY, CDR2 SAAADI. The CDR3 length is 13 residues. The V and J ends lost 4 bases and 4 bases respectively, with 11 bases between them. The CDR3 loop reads CASSATTAYEQYF. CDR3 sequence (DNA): TGCGCCAGCAGTGCTACCACAGCTTACGAGCAGTACTTC.

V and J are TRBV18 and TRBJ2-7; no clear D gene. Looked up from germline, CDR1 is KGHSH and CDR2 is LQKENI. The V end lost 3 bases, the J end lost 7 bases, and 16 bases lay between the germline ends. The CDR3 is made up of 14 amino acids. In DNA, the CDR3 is TGTGCCAGCTCACCCTTCGACGGCAGAAGAGAGCAGTACTTC. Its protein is CASSPFDGRREQYF.

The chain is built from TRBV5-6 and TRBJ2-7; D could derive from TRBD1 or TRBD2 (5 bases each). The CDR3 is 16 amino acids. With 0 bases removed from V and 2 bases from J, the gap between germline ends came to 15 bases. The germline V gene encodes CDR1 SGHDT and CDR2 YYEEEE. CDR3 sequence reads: CASSLGGTQTTYEQYF. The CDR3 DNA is TGTGCCAGCAGCTTGGGTGGGACCCAGACAACCTACGAGCAGTACTTC.

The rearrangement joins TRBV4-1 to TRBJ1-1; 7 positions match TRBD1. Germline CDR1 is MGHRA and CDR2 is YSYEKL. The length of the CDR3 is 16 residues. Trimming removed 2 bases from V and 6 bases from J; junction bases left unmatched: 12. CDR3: CASSQPNFRGFSEAFF. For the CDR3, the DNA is TGCGCCAGCAGCCAACCCAATTTCAGGGGGTTCTCTGAAGCTTTCTTT.

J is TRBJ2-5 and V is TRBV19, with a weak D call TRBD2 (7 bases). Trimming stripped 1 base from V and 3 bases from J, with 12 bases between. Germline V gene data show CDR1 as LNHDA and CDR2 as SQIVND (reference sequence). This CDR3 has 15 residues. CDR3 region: CASSIGGGGEETQYF. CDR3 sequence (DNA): TGTGCCAGTAGTATAGGGGGAGGGGGTGAAGAGACCCAGTACTTC.

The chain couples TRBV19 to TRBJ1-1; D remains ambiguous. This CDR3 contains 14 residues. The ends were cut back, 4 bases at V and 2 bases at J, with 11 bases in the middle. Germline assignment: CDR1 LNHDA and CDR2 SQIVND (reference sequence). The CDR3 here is CASSTPRRNTEAFF. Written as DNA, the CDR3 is TGTGCCAGTAGTACCCCCAGGCGTAACACTGAAGCTTTCTTT.

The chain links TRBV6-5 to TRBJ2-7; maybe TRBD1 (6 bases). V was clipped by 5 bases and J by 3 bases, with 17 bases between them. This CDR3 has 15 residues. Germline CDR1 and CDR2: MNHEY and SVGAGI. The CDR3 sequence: CASSLTTGMIYEQYF. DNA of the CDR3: TGTGCCAGCAGTCTTACCACAGGGATGATCTACGAGCAGTACTTC.